This TCR beta chain appears in the sequencing data of a study of blood T cell repertoires in COVID-19. At the level of the study: Donors in the United States, Italy and Spain gave samples during acute or convalescent COVID-19.

In the original processing: Reference gene primer amplification in the assay estimated nucleated cell counts. The method was immunoSEQ multiplex PCR; TCRdb's version includes in-frame clones alone and lacks a portion of them. V and J calls and clone size are as listed in that table; D and trimming were resolved from the DNA. The sample yields under 200,000 clones, about 83% seen once. The sample was peripheral blood. The TCR was taken from a human donor in a cohort sampled during active COVID-19.

This chain's CDR3 is CASSYPRLAGIYEQYF. CDR3 bases: TGTGCCAGCAGTTACCCCCGACTAGCGGGTATCTACGAGCAGTACTTC. V and J are TRBV11-3 and TRBJ2-7; 10 nucleotides line up with TRBD2. The CDR3 is made up of 16 amino acids. From germline, CDR1 is SGHNT and CDR2 YENEEA. Trimming at V came to 6 bases and at J to 3 bases, leaving 11 bases not matched to a gene.